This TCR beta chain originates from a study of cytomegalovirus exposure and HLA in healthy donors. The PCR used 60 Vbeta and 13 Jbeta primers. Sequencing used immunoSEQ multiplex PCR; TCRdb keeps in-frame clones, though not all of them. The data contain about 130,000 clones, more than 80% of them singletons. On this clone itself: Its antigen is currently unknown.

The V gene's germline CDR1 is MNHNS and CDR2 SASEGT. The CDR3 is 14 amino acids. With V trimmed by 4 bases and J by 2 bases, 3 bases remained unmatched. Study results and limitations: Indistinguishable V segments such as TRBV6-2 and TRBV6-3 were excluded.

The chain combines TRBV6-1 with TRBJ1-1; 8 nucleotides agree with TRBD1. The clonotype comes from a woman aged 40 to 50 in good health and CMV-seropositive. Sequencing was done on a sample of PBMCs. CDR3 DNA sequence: TGTGCCAGCAGTGGGGCAGGGGGCAACACTGAAGCTTTCTTT. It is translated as CASSGAGGNTEAFF.